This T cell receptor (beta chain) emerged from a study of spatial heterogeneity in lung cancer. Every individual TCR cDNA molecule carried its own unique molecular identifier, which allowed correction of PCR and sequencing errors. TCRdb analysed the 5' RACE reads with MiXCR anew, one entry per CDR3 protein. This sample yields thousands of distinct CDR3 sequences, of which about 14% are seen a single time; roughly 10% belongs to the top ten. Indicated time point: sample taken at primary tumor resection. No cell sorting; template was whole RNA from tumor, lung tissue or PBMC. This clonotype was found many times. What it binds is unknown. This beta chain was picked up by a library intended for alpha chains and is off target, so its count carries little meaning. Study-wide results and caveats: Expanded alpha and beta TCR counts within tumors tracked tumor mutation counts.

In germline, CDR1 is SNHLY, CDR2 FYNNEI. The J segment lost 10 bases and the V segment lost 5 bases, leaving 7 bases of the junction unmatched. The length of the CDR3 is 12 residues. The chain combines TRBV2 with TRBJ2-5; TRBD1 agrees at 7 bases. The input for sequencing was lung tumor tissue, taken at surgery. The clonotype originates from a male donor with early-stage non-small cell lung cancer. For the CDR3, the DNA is TGTGCCAGCAGTACTCGACAGGGCCTCCAGTACTTC. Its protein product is CASSTRQGLQYF.